This T cell receptor beta chain was identified during a study of shared clonotypes between healthy human individuals. CDR3 length: 14 residues. Per germline, CDR1 SGHRS and CDR2 YFSETQ. The ends were cut back, 0 bases at V and 4 bases at J, with 11 bases in the middle. The table came from immunoSEQ multiplex PCR; TCRdb's copy has only in-frame clones and leaves some out. Among fewer than 1.6 million clones listed, 98% to 99% were seen once. Of note for this clone: Different DNA sequences within this sample yield the same CDR3.

This sequence joins TRBV5-1 and TRBJ2-7, with D uncertain. The receptor was isolated from a man aged 30 to 39 in good health. Sequencing was carried out using naive CD4+ T cells sorted from blood. The sample's subset: CD45RA+ positively selected. CDR3 amino acids: CASSLGLRSYEQYF. CDR3 in DNA: TGCGCCAGCAGCTTGGGTTTGCGGAGTTACGAGCAGTACTTC.